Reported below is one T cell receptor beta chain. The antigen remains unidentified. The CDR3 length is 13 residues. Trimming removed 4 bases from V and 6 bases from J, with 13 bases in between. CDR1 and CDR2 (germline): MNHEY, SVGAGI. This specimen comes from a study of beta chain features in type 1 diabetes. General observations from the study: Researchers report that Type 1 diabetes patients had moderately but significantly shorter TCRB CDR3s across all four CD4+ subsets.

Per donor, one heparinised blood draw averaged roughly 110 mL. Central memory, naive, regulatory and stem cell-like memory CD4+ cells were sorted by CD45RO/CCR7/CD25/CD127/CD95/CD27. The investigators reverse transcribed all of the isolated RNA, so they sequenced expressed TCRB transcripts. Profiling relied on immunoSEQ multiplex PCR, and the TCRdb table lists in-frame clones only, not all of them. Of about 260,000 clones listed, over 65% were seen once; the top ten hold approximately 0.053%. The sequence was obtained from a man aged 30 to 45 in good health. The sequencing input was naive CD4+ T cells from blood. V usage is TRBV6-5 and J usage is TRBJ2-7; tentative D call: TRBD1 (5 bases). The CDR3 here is CASSSDNQVEQYF. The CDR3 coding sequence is TGTGCCAGCAGTTCGGACAATCAGGTCGAGCAGTACTTC.